One T cell receptor (beta chain) is described in this entry. Its antigen is currently unknown. The repertoire was sequenced with immunoSEQ multiplex PCR; TCRdb's copy has only in-frame clones and lacks some. Of 9,500 to 12,000 clones listed, more than 75% were seen once; the top ten hold more than 35%. The entry originates in a study of STAT3 mutations in large granular lymphocyte leukemia. Study-wide results and caveats: Every T-cell large granular lymphocyte leukemia patient had at least one immunodominant TCR beta clonotype.

The CDR3 has 11 amino acids. V was pared by 5 bases and J by 3 bases, with 5 bases between. In germline, CDR1 is SGHAT, CDR2 FQNNGV. The chain employs TRBV11-2 and TRBJ2-7; no definite D call. Sequencing was done on a sample of peripheral blood mononuclear cells. The sequence was collected from a man aged 60-69 years with T-cell large granular lymphocyte leukemia. Some clones in this sample may be carry-over from other donors' samples. This CDR3 is CASSANYEQYF. As DNA, the CDR3 is TGTGCCAGCAGCGCTAACTACGAGCAGTACTTC.